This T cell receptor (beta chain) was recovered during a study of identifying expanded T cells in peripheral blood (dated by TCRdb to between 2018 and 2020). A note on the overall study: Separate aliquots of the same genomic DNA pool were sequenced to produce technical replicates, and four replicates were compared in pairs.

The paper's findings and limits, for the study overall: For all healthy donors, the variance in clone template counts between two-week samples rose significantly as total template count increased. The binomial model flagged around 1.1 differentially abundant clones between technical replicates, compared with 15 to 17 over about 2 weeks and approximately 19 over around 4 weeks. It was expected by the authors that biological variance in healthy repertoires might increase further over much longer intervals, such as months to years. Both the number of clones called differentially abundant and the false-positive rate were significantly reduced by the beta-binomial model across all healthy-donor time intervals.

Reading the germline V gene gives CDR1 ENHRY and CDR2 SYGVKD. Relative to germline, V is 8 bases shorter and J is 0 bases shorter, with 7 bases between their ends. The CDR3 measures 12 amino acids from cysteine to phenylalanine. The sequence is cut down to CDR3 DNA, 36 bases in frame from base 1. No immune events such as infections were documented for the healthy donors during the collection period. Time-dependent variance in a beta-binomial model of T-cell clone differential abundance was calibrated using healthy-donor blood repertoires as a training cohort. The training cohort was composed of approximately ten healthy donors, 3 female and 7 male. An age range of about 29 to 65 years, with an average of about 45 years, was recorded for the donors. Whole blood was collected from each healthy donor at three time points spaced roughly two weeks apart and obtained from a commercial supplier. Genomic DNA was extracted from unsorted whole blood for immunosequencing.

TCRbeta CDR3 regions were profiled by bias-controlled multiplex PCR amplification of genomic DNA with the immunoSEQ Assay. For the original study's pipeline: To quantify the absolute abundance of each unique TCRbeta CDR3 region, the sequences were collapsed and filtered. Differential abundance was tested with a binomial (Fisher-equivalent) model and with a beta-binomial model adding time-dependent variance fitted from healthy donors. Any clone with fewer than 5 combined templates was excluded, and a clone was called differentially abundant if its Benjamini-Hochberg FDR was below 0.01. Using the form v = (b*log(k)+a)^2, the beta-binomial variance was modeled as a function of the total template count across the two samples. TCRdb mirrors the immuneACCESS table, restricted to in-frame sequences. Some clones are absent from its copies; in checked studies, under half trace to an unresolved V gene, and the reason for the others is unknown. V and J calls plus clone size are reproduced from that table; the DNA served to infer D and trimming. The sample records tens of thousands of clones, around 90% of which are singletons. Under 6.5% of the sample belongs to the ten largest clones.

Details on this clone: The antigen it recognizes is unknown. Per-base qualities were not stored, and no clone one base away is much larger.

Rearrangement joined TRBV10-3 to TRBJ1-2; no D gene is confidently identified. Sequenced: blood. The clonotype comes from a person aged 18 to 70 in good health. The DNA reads TGTGCCATCCAGATATCTAACTATGGCTACACCTTC. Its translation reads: CAIQISNYGYTF.